The 16 T cell receptor beta chains reported below all come from one sample, sequenced in a study of OX40 agonist ivuxolimab in advanced cancers. Profiled with immunoSEQ multiplex PCR; TCRdb holds only in-frame clones, not every one. Among tens of thousands of clones, approximately 90% were seen once, and the ten largest hold less than 0.75%. The material sequenced was CD4+ or CD8+ T cells sorted from blood, taken in a trial of the OX40 agonist ivuxolimab. Receptor source: an adult with an advanced solid tumor such as melanoma, head and neck, liver or kidney cancer.

The chain combines TRBV5-4 with TRBJ2-1; D may be TRBD1 (5 bases). CDR1 and CDR2 (germline): SGHNT, YYREEE (reference sequence). Trimming removed 4 bases from V and 8 bases from J, with 19 bases in between. The CDR3 consists of 15 residues. The CDR3 loop is CASSPTASGFDEQFF. The CDR3 DNA reads TGTGCCAGCAGCCCTACGGCCTCAGGGTTCGATGAGCAGTTCTTC.

J is TRBJ1-1 and V is TRBV5-1; weak D call: TRBD1 (6 bases). V was clipped by 0 bases and J by 4 bases, with 7 bases between them. CDR1 SGHRS and CDR2 YFSETQ come from the germline V gene. There are 13 residues in the CDR3. CDR3 protein: CASSLVGATEAFF. Here the CDR3 DNA reads TGCGCCAGCAGCTTGGTGGGGGCCACTGAAGCTTTCTTT.

The chain couples TRBV20-1 to TRBJ2-7; tentative D call: TRBD2 (5 bases). V was shortened by 7 bases and J by 5 bases, with 12 bases between the two germline ends. CDR3 length: 11 amino acids. The V gene's germline CDR1 is DFQATT and CDR2 SNEGSKA (reference sequence). The DNA of the CDR3 is TGCAGTGGAAGGTTCGGGAACGAGCAGTACTTC. Translation: CSGRFGNEQYF.

For this clone: Other DNA sequences within the sample encode an identical CDR3. The chain couples TRBV19 to TRBJ1-1; the D is unclear. There are 13 residues in the CDR3. The V gene's germline CDR1 is LNHDA and CDR2 SQIVND (reference sequence). V dropped 3 bases and J dropped 3 bases, with 8 bases sitting between them. The CDR3 spells CASSIDGDTEAFF. The CDR3 region has the DNA TGTGCCAGTAGTATCGATGGGGACACTGAAGCTTTCTTT.

This sequence joins TRBV5-1 and TRBJ1-5, with D maybe TRBD1 (5 bases). Germline loops: CDR1 SGHRS, CDR2 YFSETQ. V lost 1 base, J lost 0 bases, and 8 bases lay in between. This CDR3 has 15 amino acids. The CDR3 loop reads CASSLNGASNQPQHF. Written as DNA, the CDR3 is TGCGCCAGCAGCTTGAACGGGGCTAGCAATCAGCCCCAGCATTTT.

The chain carries TRBV7-9 and TRBJ2-3, with a possible D match to TRBD1 (5 bases). V was pared by 6 bases and J by 0 bases, with 16 bases between. Germline assignment: CDR1 SEHNR and CDR2 FQNEAQ (reference sequence). The CDR3 is 16 residues long. CDR3 nucleotide sequence: TGTGCCAGCAGTCGCATCAGGGATCTGAGCACAGATACGCAGTATTTT. Translation gives CASSRIRDLSTDTQYF.

The V and J genes are TRBV7-8 and TRBJ2-7, with D uncertain. The germline CDR1 and CDR2 sequences are SGHVS and FQNEAQ. V was pared by 1 base and J by 1 base, with 8 bases between. The CDR3 length is 14 residues. The CDR3 bases are TGTGCCAGCAGCTTAGATGTCAAGTCCTACGAGCAGTACTTC. As protein: CASSLDVKSYEQYF.

This clone was detected a few times. This sequence joins TRBV4-2 and TRBJ1-5; the match to TRBD1 covers 8 bases. The trim removed 4 bases at V and 7 bases at J, leaving 6 bases unmatched. Germline V gives CDR1 LGHNA, CDR2 YNFKEQ. The CDR3 contains 14 residues. CDR3 sequence: CASSPGQGGQPQHF. CDR3 nucleotides: TGTGCCAGCAGCCCCGGACAGGGCGGGCAGCCCCAGCATTTT.

V is TRBV25-1 and J is TRBJ2-2, with D perhaps TRBD2 (6 bases). CDR3 length: 14 amino acids. The V end was cut by 4 bases, the J end by 4 bases, with 10 bases between. In germline, CDR1 is MGHDK, CDR2 SYGVNS. The CDR3 DNA is TGTGCCAGCAGTGCCCCCGGGGGCACCGGGGAGCTGTTTTTT. Protein: CASSAPGGTGELFF.

The chain employs TRBV11-2 and TRBJ2-1, with a weak D call TRBD1 (6 bases). V shed 2 bases and J shed 6 bases, with 17 bases lying between them. The CDR3 contains 16 residues. Germline V gives CDR1 SGHAT, CDR2 FQNNGV. The DNA of the CDR3 is TGTGCCAGCAGCTTACTATGGGGGTCCAGGGGCAATGAGCAGTTCTTC. Translated: CASSLLWGSRGNEQFF.

V gene TRBV19 combines with J gene TRBJ1-2; 7 positions agree with TRBD1. CDR1 is LNHDA, CDR2 SQIVND, per germline (reference sequence). The CDR3 loop spans 12 amino acids. With 9 bases clipped from V and 7 bases from J, the junction kept 8 bases outside the gene matches. The CDR3: CASQGQRPGYTF. The CDR3 DNA follows: TGTGCCAGCCAGGGACAGCGACCTGGCTACACCTTC.

The CDR3 DNA is TGCGCCAGCAGCCAAAGCGGGACAGGGGGCTTTGAAAAACTGTTTTTT. Translating gives CASSQSGTGGFEKLFF. The V gene is TRBV5-1, the J gene TRBJ1-4, with 12 bases matching TRBD1. The trim removed 4 bases at V and 7 bases at J, leaving 8 bases unmatched. CDR3 length: 16 residues. Germline V gene sequence: CDR1 SGHRS, CDR2 YFSETQ.

V usage is TRBV10-3 and J usage is TRBJ1-2; tentatively, D is TRBD1 (5 bases). V lost 4 bases to trimming and J lost 0 bases, with 9 bases between them. The germline V gene encodes CDR1 ENHRY and CDR2 SYGVKD. This CDR3 has 14 residues. CDR3 coding DNA: TGTGCCATCAGTGTGGGGGATACTAACTATGGCTACACCTTC. This translates into CAISVGDTNYGYTF.

The chain recombines TRBV5-1 with TRBJ2-2, with TRBD2 matching 8 bases. Trimming removed 8 bases from V and 3 bases from J; junction bases left unmatched: 9. This CDR3 is 15 amino acids long. Germline CDR1 SGHRS, CDR2 YFSETQ. The CDR3 coding sequence is TGCGCCAGTACACTAGCGGCGAGACACACCGGGGAGCTGTTTTTT. This encodes CASTLAARHTGELFF.

J is TRBJ1-1 and V is TRBV10-2; 7 bases map to TRBD1. Germline CDR1 reads WSHSY; CDR2 reads SAAADI. V was pared by 8 bases and J by 5 bases, with 14 bases of the junction left unmatched. The CDR3 length is 15 residues. Here the CDR3 reads CASAEGQKSYTEAFF. The CDR3 DNA follows: TGCGCCAGCGCCGAGGGACAGAAGAGTTATACTGAAGCTTTCTTT.

The chain carries TRBV15 and TRBJ2-5, with D perhaps given as TRBD1 or TRBD2 (5 bases each). Germline assignment: CDR1 LNHNV and CDR2 YYDKDF (reference sequence). CDR3 length equals 14 residues. Trimming removed 4 bases from V and 3 bases from J, with 12 bases in between. DNA for the CDR3: TGTGCCACCAGCAAACCCGGGGCCGAAGAGACCCAGTACTTC. The encoded protein is CATSKPGAEETQYF.